These 3 T cell receptor beta chains were all obtained from the same sample, sequenced in a study of blood T cell repertoires in COVID-19. Using immunoSEQ multiplex PCR, the repertoire was profiled, and TCRdb retains in-frame clones only, with some absent. The sample yields approximately 230,000 clones, 88% seen once. The sequencing sample was made of peripheral blood. The receptors were gathered from a woman aged 25 to 39 with COVID-19, enrolled during active disease.

The chain combines TRBV7-2 with TRBJ1-5; no clear D gene. Looked up from germline, CDR1 is SGHTA and CDR2 is FQGNSA. The CDR3 runs 16 residues. V was pared by 6 bases and J by 1 base, with 16 bases between. The CDR3 here is CASREGEGLSNQPQHF. DNA of the CDR3: TGTGCCAGCAGGGAAGGCGAGGGTCTAAGCAATCAGCCCCAGCATTTT.

This chain connects TRBV7-2 to TRBJ1-5; D remains ambiguous. CDR3 length equals 13 residues. V lost 7 bases and J 8 bases, leaving 15 bases between the germline ends. Germline lookup yields CDR1 SGHTA and CDR2 FQGNSA. CDR3 in amino acids: CASNDYLEEPQHF. CDR3 DNA sequence: TGTGCCAGCAACGATTACCTTGAGGAGCCCCAGCATTTT.

J is TRBJ2-3 and V is TRBV7-9; 10 bases fit TRBD1. This CDR3 region has 15 residues. Germline assignment: CDR1 SEHNR and CDR2 FQNEAQ (reference sequence). The junction had 4 bases not matched to a gene; V was cut back by 4 bases and J by 3 bases. The CDR3 protein is CASSSGTGETDTQYF. DNA for the CDR3: TGTGCCAGCAGCTCAGGGACAGGGGAAACAGATACGCAGTATTTT.